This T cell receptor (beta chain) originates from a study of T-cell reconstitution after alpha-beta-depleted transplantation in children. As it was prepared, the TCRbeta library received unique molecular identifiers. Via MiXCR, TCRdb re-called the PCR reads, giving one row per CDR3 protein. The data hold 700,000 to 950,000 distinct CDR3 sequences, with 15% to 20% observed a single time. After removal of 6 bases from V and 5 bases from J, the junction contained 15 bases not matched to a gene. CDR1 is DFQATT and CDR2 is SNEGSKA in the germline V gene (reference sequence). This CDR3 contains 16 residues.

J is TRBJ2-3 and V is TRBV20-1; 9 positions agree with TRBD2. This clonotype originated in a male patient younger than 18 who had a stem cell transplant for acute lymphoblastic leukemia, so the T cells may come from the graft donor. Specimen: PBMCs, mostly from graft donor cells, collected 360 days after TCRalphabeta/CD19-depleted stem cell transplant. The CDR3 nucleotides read TGCAGTGCCAGACCGCTCGCGGGAGGGGCTCAAGATACGCAGTATTTT. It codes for CSARPLAGGAQDTQYF.